The entry that follows covers one TCR beta chain sequence. Antigen: not known. The repertoire was sequenced with immunoSEQ multiplex PCR; TCRdb's copy has only in-frame clones and lacks some. The sample lists under 140,000 clones, roughly 89% occurring once. These data are taken from a study of siplizumab effects on memory and regulatory T cells. Germline assignment: CDR1 ENHRY and CDR2 SYGVKD. The CDR3 is 17 amino acids. V lost 0 bases and J 3 bases, leaving 18 bases between the germline ends. Points from the study as a whole: Mappable alloreactive CD4+ clones averaged roughly 69% Treg-derived with siplizumab versus about 25% in controls. Proliferating siplizumab-culture Treg suppressive function went unconfirmed.

The chain carries TRBV10-3 and TRBJ2-7; possibly TRBD1 or TRBD2 for D (5 bases each). Sequencing input: CD4+ T cells sorted from blood. The receptor comes from a human donor in good health. CDR3 amino acids: CAISESLVGEKSYEQYF. The CDR3 DNA follows: TGTGCCATCAGTGAGTCGCTTGTGGGGGAAAAGAGCTACGAGCAGTACTTC.